What follows describes a single T cell receptor (beta chain). Its specificity is not known. This specimen comes from a study of response to subunit inactivated influenza vaccine. Trimming at V came to 5 bases and at J to 1 base, leaving 4 bases not matched to a gene. This CDR3 has 17 amino acids. The germline CDR1 and CDR2 sequences are SGHRS and YFSETQ. Study-wide points: The authors proposed limited new T cell recruitment per seasonal influenza vaccination.

Each CDR3 protein is one row after TCRdb ran MiXCR on the RT-PCR reads. The sample lists 700,000 to 800,000 distinct CDR3 sequences, approximately 17% occurring once. The source was PBMCs from blood, collected 4 to 6 days after vaccination. The rearrangement joins TRBV5-1 to TRBJ2-1; 15 bases line up with TRBD2. This receptor was identified in a man aged 50-60 years who received an inactivated influenza vaccine. This CDR3 reads CASRGTSGRTSYNEQFF. The CDR3 DNA reads TGCGCCAGCAGAGGGACTAGCGGGAGGACTTCCTACAATGAGCAGTTCTTC.